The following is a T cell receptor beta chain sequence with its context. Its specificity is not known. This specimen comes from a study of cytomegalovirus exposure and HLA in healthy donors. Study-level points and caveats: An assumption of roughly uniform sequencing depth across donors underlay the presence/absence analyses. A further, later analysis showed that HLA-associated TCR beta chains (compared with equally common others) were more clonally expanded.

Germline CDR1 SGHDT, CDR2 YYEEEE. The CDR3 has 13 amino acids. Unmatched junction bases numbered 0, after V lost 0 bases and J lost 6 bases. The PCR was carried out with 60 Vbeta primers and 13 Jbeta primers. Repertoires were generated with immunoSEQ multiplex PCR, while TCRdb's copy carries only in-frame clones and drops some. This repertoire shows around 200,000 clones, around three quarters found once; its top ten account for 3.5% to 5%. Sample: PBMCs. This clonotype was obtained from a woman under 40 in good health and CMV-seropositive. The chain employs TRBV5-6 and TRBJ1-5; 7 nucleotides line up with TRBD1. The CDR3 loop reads CASSLDRGQPQHF. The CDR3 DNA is TGTGCCAGCAGCTTGGACAGGGGTCAGCCCCAGCATTTT.